The T cell receptor beta chain under discussion was sequenced for a study of T cells in Graves' hyperthyroidism and ophthalmopathy. RNA transcripts were the template for amplifying TCR beta CDR3 regions. The HTBI primer set served for first-round RT-PCR of the TCR CDR3. A single record per CDR3 protein comes from TCRdb applying MiXCR to the multiplex PCR reads. The data contain roughly 500,000 distinct CDR3 sequences, around 15% of them singletons. The V gene lost 0 bases and the J gene lost 2 bases, with 12 bases spanning the gap. This CDR3 has 16 amino acids. The germline V gene encodes CDR1 MNHEY and CDR2 SVGEGT. This clonotype has more than one count but fewer than ten.

This TCR came from a woman in her twenties or thirties with Graves' ophthalmopathy. What was sequenced was blood. The rearrangement uses TRBV6-2 or TRBV6-3 and TRBJ2-3; D might be TRBD1 or TRBD2, each matching 5 bases. The CDR3 DNA sequence: TGTGCCAGCAGTTACTCGAGCCGGGACGCCACAGATACGCAGTATTTT. Its translation is CASSYSSRDATDTQYF.